This T cell receptor (beta chain) came from a study of T cells expressing NK-cell markers. Study overall: It was sorted CD3+CD56+NKG2C+, CD3+CD56+NKG2C- and CD3+CD56-NKG2C+ T cells that supplied the TCR beta repertoires.

The CDR3 spans 14 residues. The germline CDR1 and CDR2 sequences are SGHTA and FQGNSA. A 5'RACE template switching approach incorporating UMIs was used to make TCR beta cDNA. From its re-call of the 5' RACE reads, TCRdb lists each CDR3 protein once, without DNA. The table for this sample gives fewer than 400,000 distinct CDR3 sequences. The clonotype comes from a woman in her fifties or sixties in good health. Material: blood T cells: a sorted CD56 or NKG2C T cell subset, CD4+ or CD8+ T cells, or bulk PBMC T cells (not recorded which). The chain has TRBV7-2 and TRBJ2-2; the TCRdb D gene call, TRBD1, has no DNA to confirm it. The CDR3 here is CASSRDSFTGELFF.